This T cell receptor beta chain stems from a study of T cell responses to AZD1222 COVID-19 vaccine. Points from the study as a whole: Vaccine-associated CD4 TCRs spanned spike, dominant at 160-218 and 743-854.

V lost 3 bases to trimming and J lost 0 bases; unmatched junction nucleotides: 3. The CDR3 length is 16 residues. Germline V lookup: CDR1 KGHDR, CDR2 SFDVKD. Libraries were prepared by immunoSEQ multiplex PCR; TCRdb keeps only in-frame clonotypes and omits some of them. The sample includes some 58,000 clones, 88% of them seen just once. Regarding this clone: Its matching antigen is unknown.

The rearrangement joins TRBV24-1 to TRBJ2-3, with 9 bases identical to TRBD2. The sample consisted of peripheral blood, taken on day 0 of AZD1222 vaccination. This sequence originates from an adult in good health. DNA for the CDR3: TGTGCCACCAGTGATCATAGCGGGAGAAGCACAGATACGCAGTATTTT. This translates into CATSDHSGRSTDTQYF.